This entry describes one T cell receptor beta chain. The antigen remains undetermined. Germline V lookup: CDR1 MNHEY, CDR2 SVGEGT. V was cut by 5 bases and J by 0 bases, with 13 bases left in between. The CDR3 contains 16 residues. These data originate in a study of vaccination effects on CD4 cells after COVID-19. Study overall: Each participant received a vaccine that was either BNT162b2 or mRNA-1273, given as two doses. Each well held some 2 million PBMC cultured with 7.5 to 10 ug/ml peptides and about 9.7 IU/ml IL-2.

Some clones are missing from TCRdb's copy, which holds only in-frame ones; the method was immunoSEQ multiplex PCR. This table holds tens of thousands of clones, 75% to 80% found once. Once cultured for under 11 days, the cells underwent separation to obtain CD4+ T cells. Half-medium exchanges with IL-2 medium took place on days 3 and 7. This TCR derives from a human donor who received a COVID-19 vaccine. The source was CD4+ T cells from PBMCs cultured without peptide, collected before COVID-19 vaccination. The chain combines TRBV6-2 or TRBV6-3 with TRBJ1-4, with D hard to call. In DNA form, the CDR3 reads TGTGCCAGCAGTACCCTTCGGGCCGCAACTAATGAAAAACTGTTTTTT. Encoded protein: CASSTLRAATNEKLFF.